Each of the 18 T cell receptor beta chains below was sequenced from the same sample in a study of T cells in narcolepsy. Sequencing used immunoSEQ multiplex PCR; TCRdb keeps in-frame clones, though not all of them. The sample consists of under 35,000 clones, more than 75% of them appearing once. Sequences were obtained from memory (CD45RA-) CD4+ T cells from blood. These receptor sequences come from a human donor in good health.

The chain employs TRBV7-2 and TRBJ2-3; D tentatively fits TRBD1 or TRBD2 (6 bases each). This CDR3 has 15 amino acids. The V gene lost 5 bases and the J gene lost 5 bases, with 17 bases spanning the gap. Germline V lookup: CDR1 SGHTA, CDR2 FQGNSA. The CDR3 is CASSTELARGDTQYF. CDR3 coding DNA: TGTGCCAGCAGCACGGAACTAGCCAGGGGAGATACGCAGTATTTT.

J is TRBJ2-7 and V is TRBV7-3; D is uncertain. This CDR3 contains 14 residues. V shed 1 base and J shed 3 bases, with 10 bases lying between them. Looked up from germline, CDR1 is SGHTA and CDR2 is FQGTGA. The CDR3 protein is CASSLNSGFYEQYF. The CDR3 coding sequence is TGTGCCAGCAGCTTAAATTCGGGTTTCTACGAGCAGTACTTC.

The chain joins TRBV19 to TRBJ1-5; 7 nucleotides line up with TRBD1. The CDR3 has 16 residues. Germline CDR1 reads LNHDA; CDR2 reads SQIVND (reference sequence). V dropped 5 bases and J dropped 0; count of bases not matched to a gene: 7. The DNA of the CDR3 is TGTGCCAGTAGTCCCGGGACAGCTTATAGCAATCAGCCCCAGCATTTT. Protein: CASSPGTAYSNQPQHF.

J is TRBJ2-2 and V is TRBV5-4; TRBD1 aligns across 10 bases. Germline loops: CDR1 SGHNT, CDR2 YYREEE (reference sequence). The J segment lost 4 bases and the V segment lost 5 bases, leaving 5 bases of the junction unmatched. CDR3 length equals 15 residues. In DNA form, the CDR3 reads TGTGCCAGCAGTTCTGGACAGGGGGGCACCGGGGAGCTGTTTTTT. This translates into CASSSGQGGTGELFF.

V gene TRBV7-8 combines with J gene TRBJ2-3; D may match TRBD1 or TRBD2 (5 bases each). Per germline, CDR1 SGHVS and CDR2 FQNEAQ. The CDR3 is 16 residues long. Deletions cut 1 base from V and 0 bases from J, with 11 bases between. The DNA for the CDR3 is TGTGCCAGCAGCTTAGTTCGGGGCCCTAGCACAGATACGCAGTATTTT. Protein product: CASSLVRGPSTDTQYF. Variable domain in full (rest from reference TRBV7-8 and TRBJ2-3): GAGVSQSPRYKVAKRGQDVALRCDPISGHVSLFWYQQALGQGPEFLTYFQNEAQLDKSGLPSDRFFAERPEGSVSTLKIQRTQQEDSAVYLCASSLVRGPSTDTQYFGPGTRLTVL.

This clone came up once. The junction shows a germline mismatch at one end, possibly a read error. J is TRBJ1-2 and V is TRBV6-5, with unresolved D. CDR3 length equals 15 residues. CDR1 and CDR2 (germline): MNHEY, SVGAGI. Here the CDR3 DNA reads TGTGCCAGCACTCCTACACTCGCTGGGTCCTATCGCTACACCTTC. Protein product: CASTPTLAGSYRYTF.

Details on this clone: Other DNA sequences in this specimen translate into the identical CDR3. CDR3 amino acids: CASSSTGDTQYF. The CDR3 nucleotides read TGTGCCAGCAGCTCAACGGGGGATACGCAGTATTTT. This rearrangement joins TRBV6-5 to TRBJ2-3; possibly TRBD2 for D (5 bases). Deletions cut 6 bases from V and 6 bases from J, with 10 bases between. Germline CDR1 MNHEY, CDR2 SVGAGI. The CDR3 length is 12 residues.

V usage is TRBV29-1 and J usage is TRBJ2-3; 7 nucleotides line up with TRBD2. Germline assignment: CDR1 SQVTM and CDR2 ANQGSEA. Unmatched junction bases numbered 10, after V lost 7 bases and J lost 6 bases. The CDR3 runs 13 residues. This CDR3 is CSASFYSGDTQYF. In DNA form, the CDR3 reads TGCAGCGCCTCCTTTTATAGCGGGGATACGCAGTATTTT.

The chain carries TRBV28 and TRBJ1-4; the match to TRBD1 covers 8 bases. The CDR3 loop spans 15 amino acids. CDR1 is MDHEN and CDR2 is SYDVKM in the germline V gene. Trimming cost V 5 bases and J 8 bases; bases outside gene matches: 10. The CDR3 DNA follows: TGTGCCAGCAGTCCTCTGACAGGGGAGAGAGAAAAACTGTTTTTT. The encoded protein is CASSPLTGEREKLFF.

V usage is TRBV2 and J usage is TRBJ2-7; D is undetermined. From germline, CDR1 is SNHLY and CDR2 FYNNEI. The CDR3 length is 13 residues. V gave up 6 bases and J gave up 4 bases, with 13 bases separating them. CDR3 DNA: TGTGCCAGCAGGCCGAGGCCGGTATACGAGCAGTACTTC. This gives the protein CASRPRPVYEQYF. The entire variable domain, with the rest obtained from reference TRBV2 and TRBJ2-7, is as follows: EPEVTQTPSHQVTQMGQEVILRCVPISNHLYFYWYRQILGQKVEFLVSFYNNEISEKSEIFDDQFSVERPDGSNFTLKIRSTKLEDSAMYFCASRPRPVYEQYFGPGTRLTVT.

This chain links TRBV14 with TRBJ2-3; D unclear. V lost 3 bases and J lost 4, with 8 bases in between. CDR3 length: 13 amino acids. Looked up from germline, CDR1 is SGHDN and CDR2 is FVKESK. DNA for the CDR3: TGTGCCAGCAGCCAGTTGACTGCAGATACGCAGTATTTT. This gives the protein CASSQLTADTQYF.

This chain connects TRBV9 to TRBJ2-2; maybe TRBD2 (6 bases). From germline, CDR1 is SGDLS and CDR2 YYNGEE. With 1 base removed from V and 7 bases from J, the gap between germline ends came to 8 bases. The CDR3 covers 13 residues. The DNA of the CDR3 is TGTGCCAGCAGCGTACAGGGAGGCGGGGAGCTGTTTTTT. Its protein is CASSVQGGGELFF.

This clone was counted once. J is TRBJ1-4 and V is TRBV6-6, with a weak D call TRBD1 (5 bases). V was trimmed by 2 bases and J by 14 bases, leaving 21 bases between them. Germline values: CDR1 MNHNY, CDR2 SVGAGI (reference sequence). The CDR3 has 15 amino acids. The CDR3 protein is CASSYARDAKQMLFF. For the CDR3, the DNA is TGTGCCAGCAGTTACGCCCGGGACGCTAAGCAGATGCTGTTTTTT.

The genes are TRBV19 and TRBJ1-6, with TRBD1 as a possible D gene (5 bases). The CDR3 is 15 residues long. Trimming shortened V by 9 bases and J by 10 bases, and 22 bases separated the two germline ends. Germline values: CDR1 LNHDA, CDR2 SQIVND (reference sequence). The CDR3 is CASAGPLGSESPLHF. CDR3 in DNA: TGTGCCAGCGCGGGACCCCTAGGGAGTGAATCACCCCTCCACTTT.

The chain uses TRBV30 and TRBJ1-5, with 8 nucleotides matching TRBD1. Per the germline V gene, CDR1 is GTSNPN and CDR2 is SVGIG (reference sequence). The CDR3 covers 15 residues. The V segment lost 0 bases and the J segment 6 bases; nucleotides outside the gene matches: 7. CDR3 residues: CAWSVQNRGTQPQHF. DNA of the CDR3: TGTGCCTGGAGTGTACAAAACAGGGGGACTCAGCCCCAGCATTTT.

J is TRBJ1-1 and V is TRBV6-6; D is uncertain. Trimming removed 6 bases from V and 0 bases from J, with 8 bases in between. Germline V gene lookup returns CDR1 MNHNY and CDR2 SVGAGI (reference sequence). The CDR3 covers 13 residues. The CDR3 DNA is TGTGCCAGCAGCCCCACAGTGAACACTGAAGCTTTCTTT. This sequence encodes CASSPTVNTEAFF.

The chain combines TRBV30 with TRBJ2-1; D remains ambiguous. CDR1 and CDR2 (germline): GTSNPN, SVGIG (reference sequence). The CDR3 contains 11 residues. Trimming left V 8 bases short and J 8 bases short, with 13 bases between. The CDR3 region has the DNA TGTGCCGGGAAGGCCTGGGATGAGCAGTTCTTC. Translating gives CAGKAWDEQFF.

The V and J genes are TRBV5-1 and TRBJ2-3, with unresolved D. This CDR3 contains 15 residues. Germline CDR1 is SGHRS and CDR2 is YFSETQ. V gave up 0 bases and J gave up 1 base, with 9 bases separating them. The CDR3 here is CASSLERSRTDTQYF. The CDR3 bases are TGCGCCAGCAGCTTGGAAAGATCCCGCACAGATACGCAGTATTTT.